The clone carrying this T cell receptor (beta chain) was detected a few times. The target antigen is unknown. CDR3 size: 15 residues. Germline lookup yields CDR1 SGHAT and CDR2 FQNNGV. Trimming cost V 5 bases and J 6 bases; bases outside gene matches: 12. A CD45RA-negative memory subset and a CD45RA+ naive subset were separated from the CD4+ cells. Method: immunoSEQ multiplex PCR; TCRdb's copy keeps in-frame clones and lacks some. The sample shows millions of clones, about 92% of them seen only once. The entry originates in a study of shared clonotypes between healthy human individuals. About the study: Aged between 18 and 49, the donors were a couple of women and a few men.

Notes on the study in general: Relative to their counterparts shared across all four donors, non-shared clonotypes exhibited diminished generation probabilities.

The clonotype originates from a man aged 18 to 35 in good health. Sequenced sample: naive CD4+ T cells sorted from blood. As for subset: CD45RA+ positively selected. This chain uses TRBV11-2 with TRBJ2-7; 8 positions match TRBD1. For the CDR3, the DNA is TGTGCCAGCAGCGTGCCATCCCGACAGGGGAGCGAGCAGTACTTC. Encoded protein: CASSVPSRQGSEQYF.